This is a list of T cell receptor beta chains from one sample in a study of human CD4 T cells and Enterobacteriaceae. This table comes from immunoSEQ multiplex PCR, and its TCRdb copy is limited to in-frame clones, with some not included. Of 27,000 or so clones listed, approximately 82% were seen once; the top ten hold around 1.7%. The sequenced sample consisted of memory CD4+ T cells from blood. The receptors were sampled from a human donor in good health. The CDR3 runs from the conserved cysteine through the conserved F or W. The order of the fields is D gene, J gene, clone size, V gene, CDR3 DNA, CDR3 protein. D genes are given only for firm matches. A clone size is listed for some rows: how often the clone was seen (once, few, many), or a class if it is expanded.

- | TRBJ2-7 | - | TRBV10-3 | TGTGCCATCAGTGAGCACAGGGACTCGCTGCAGTACTTC | CAISEHRDSLQYF
- | TRBJ2-2 | few | TRBV19 | TGTGCCAGTAGTCCAATAGGGGGGAACACCGGGGAGCTGTTTTTT | CASSPIGGNTGELFF
- | TRBJ1-1 | - | TRBV5-5 | TGTGCCAGCAGCTTGGCCCCTTCCGGAGAAGCTTTCTTT | CASSLAPSGEAFF
- | TRBJ2-7 | - | TRBV5-4 | TGTGCCAGCAGCCTCCAAGGGGGTCGAGGGGAGCAGTACTTC | CASSLQGGRGEQYF
TRBD1 | TRBJ2-1 | - | TRBV10-3 | TGTGCCACCGCCAGACAGGGCGCCCACAATGAGCAGTTCTTC | CATARQGAHNEQFF
TRBD1 | TRBJ1-1 | - | TRBV30 | TGTGCCTGGAGATTGGGACAGAGGAACACTGAAGCTTTCTTT | CAWRLGQRNTEAFF
- | TRBJ2-7 | - | TRBV6-6 | TGTGCCAGCAGTTACGGCCAGGGTGATATAGACGAGCAGTACTTC | CASSYGQGDIDEQYF
TRBD1 | TRBJ2-7 | - | TRBV28 | TGTGCCAGCAGTTTATCGCAGGGGGCCTACGAGCAGTACTTC | CASSLSQGAYEQYF
TRBD1 | TRBJ2-2 | - | TRBV2 | TGTGCCAGCAGTCCCACCGGGACAGGGGTCACCGGGGAGCTGTTTTTT | CASSPTGTGVTGELFF
- | TRBJ2-3 | - | TRBV5-1 | TGCGCCAGCAGCTCGTCCGGACAGTGGGCAGATACGCAGTATTTT | CASSSSGQWADTQYF
- | TRBJ2-7 | - | TRBV6-6 | TGTGCCAGCACCAACCAGGGTACCTACGAGCAGTACTTC | CASTNQGTYEQYF
- | TRBJ1-5 | few | TRBV6-1 | TGTGCCAGCTCCCTCGACACGATTAGCAATCAGCCCCAGCATTTT | CASSLDTISNQPQHF
TRBD1 | TRBJ2-7 | - | TRBV10-3 | TGTGCCACAAGGGACAGGGATGGCGAGCAGTACTTC | CATRDRDGEQYF
- | TRBJ1-1 | - | TRBV6-5 | TGTGCCAGCAGTTACTCTACGAGGGGGTTGACTGAAGCTTTCTTT | CASSYSTRGLTEAFF
- | TRBJ2-2 | - | TRBV6-5 | TGTGCCAGCAGTCTCCGGGCCGGGGAGCTGTTTTTT | CASSLRAGELFF
TRBD2 | TRBJ2-1 | few | TRBV6-1 | TGTGCCAGCAGTGGGACTAGCGGGATTGGTGGCTATGAGCAGTTCTTC | CASSGTSGIGGYEQFF
TRBD2 | TRBJ2-7 | - | TRBV2 | TGTGCCAGCAGAACTAGCGGGTTCTACGAGCAGTACTTC | CASRTSGFYEQYF
- | TRBJ2-3 | - | TRBV30 | TGTGCCTGCCCAGGCACAGATACGCAGTATTTT | CACPGTDTQYF
TRBD2 | TRBJ2-7 | - | TRBV6-5 | TGTGCCAGCAGTTACACCCGGGAGGGTACTTACGAGCAGTACTTC | CASSYTREGTYEQYF
TRBD2 | TRBJ2-1 | - | TRBV10-3 | TGTGCCATCAGTGAAACCGGGACTAGCGGGAGGGCCTACAATGAGCAGTTCTTC | CAISETGTSGRAYNEQFF
- | TRBJ1-2 | - | TRBV2 | TGTGCCAGCAGTGAGAGTTATGGCTACACCTTC | CASSESYGYTF
- | TRBJ1-4 | - | TRBV9 | TGTGCCAGCAGCGGCGGGACGGTAGGCGAAAAACTGTTTTTT | CASSGGTVGEKLFF
TRBD2 | TRBJ2-1 | once | TRBV6-4 | TGTGCCAGCAGTGACTCGTTTCGGGAGGGGTACAATGAGCAGTTCTTC | CASSDSFREGYNEQFF
- | TRBJ2-5 | - | TRBV20-1 | TGCAGTGCCCAGTCCCAAGAGACCCAGTACTTC | CSAQSQETQYF
TRBD2 | TRBJ2-2 | - | TRBV7-3 | TGTGCCAGCAGCCCCCCAGGACTAGCGGGAGGAGAGCTGTTTTTT | CASSPPGLAGGELFF
- | TRBJ1-5 | - | TRBV10-3 | TGTGCCATCAGTGATCCGACAAATAGCAATCAGCCCCAGCATTTT | CAISDPTNSNQPQHF
- | TRBJ1-6 | once | TRBV11-2 | TGTGCCAGCAGTATCTATAATTCACCCCTCCACTTT | CASSIYNSPLHF
- | TRBJ2-7 | - | TRBV6-5 | TGTGCCAGCAGTCTTACAGTAAGCTCCTACGAGCAGTACTTC | CASSLTVSSYEQYF
TRBD2 | TRBJ2-7 | few | TRBV2 | TGTGCCTCGACGGGACTAGAGGGTTCCGAGCAGTACTTC | CASTGLEGSEQYF
TRBD2 | TRBJ2-7 | - | TRBV30 | TGTGCCTGGAGTTCCCCCCCCAGACTAGCCGTAACCTACGAGCAGTACTTC | CAWSSPPRLAVTYEQYF
TRBD1 | TRBJ1-5 | - | TRBV23-1 | TGCGCCAGCAGTCAATACCGCCGGGACAGTTATAGCAATCAGCCCCAGCATTTT | CASSQYRRDSYSNQPQHF
- | TRBJ2-1 | - | TRBV7-8 | TGTGCCAGCAGCTTAGTCGGGGGAGGCGCCTACAATGAGCAGTTCTTC | CASSLVGGGAYNEQFF
- | TRBJ1-6 | - | TRBV9 | TGTGCCAGCAGCGTAGCAACAGGGCAGAACTATAATTCACCCCTCCACTTT | CASSVATGQNYNSPLHF